The 9 T cell receptor beta chains below were found in one sample sequenced in a study of T cell responses to AZD1222 COVID-19 vaccine. Using immunoSEQ multiplex PCR, the repertoire was profiled, and TCRdb retains in-frame clones only, with some absent. The top ten hold approximately 1.5% of the sample, which has about 120,000 clones, approximately 85% seen once. Specimen: peripheral blood, collected on day 0 of AZD1222 vaccination. Every receptor here comes from an adult in good health.

This clone has just one count. The chain is built from TRBV9 and TRBJ2-1, with unresolved D. This CDR3 region has 16 residues. Germline loops: CDR1 SGDLS, CDR2 YYNGEE. Trimming shortened V by 3 bases and J by 2 bases, and 15 bases separated the two germline ends. The CDR3 region has the DNA TGTGCCAGCAGCGCCAAAGGCGGATTCCCCTACAATGAGCAGTTCTTC. Its protein product is CASSAKGGFPYNEQFF.

V is TRBV9 and J is TRBJ2-7; D is unresolved. Germline values: CDR1 SGDLS, CDR2 YYNGEE. This CDR3 comprises 12 residues. V was pared by 1 base and J by 6 bases, with 8 bases between. The chain's CDR3 is CASSVRAFEQYF. CDR3 coding DNA: TGTGCCAGCAGCGTAAGAGCGTTCGAGCAGTACTTC.

The chain joins TRBV7-2 to TRBJ1-2; D is ambiguous. V lost 3 bases, J lost 0 bases, and 5 bases lay in between. The germline V gene has CDR1 SGHTA and CDR2 FQGNSA. This CDR3 is built from 13 residues. The CDR3 reads CASSFQTNYGYTF. The CDR3 coding sequence is TGTGCCAGCAGCTTTCAGACTAACTATGGCTACACCTTC.

The V and J genes are TRBV4-1 and TRBJ1-2; D unresolved. The CDR3 has 15 amino acids. Trimming removed 1 base from V and 0 bases from J, with 9 bases in between. Germline V CDR1 and CDR2: MGHRA, YSYEKL. The CDR3 coding sequence is TGCGCCAGCAGCCAAGCGACGGGGTCTAACTATGGCTACACCTTC. Translating it yields CASSQATGSNYGYTF.

The chain recombines TRBV2 with TRBJ2-2; TRBD1 agrees at 7 bases. Looked up from germline, CDR1 is SNHLY and CDR2 is FYNNEI. V was clipped by 6 bases and J by 0 bases; unmatched bases: 1. This CDR3 comprises 14 residues. The CDR3 here is CASRGTANTGELFF. The CDR3 coding sequence is TGTGCCAGCAGAGGGACAGCGAACACCGGGGAGCTGTTTTTT. The full variable domain, with the rest looked up from reference TRBV2 and TRBJ2-2, is EPEVTQTPSHQVTQMGQEVILRCVPISNHLYFYWYRQILGQKVEFLVSFYNNEISEKSEIFDDQFSVERPDGSNFTLKIRSTKLEDSAMYFCASRGTANTGELFFGEGSRLTVL.

For the CDR3, the DNA is TGTGCCAGCAGCTTGCCGGACAGGGTGCATGGCTACACCTTC. This translates into CASSLPDRVHGYTF. V and J are TRBV5-5 and TRBJ1-2, with TRBD1 matching 8 bases. The CDR3 extends over 14 amino acids. CDR1 and CDR2 (germline): SGHKS, YYEKEE (reference sequence). J gave up 6 bases and V 1 base, and 5 bases lay outside the gene matches.

The chain recombines TRBV11-3 with TRBJ1-1; D gene unclear. The CDR3 covers 12 residues. From germline, CDR1 is SGHNT and CDR2 YENEEA. The V and J ends lost 3 bases and 5 bases respectively, with 7 bases between them. CDR3 region: CASSLRKTEAFF. CDR3 nucleotide sequence: TGTGCCAGCAGCTTGAGGAAAACTGAAGCTTTCTTT.

The V and J genes are TRBV24-1 and TRBJ2-2; no clear D. Germline V CDR1 and CDR2: KGHDR, SFDVKD. The ends were cut back, 3 bases at V and 7 bases at J, with 11 bases in the middle. The CDR3 runs 14 residues. CDR3 amino acids: CATSDNRESGELFF. CDR3 bases: TGTGCCACCAGTGATAATAGAGAGAGCGGGGAGCTGTTTTTT.

CDR3 sequence reads: CASSERSTTYNEQFF. DNA for the CDR3: TGTGCCAGCAGTGAAAGGAGTACGACCTACAATGAGCAGTTCTTC. The chain couples TRBV2 to TRBJ2-1; D uncertain. V was trimmed by 2 bases and J by 2 bases, leaving 10 bases between them. CDR1 SNHLY and CDR2 FYNNEI come from the germline V gene. This CDR3 is 15 amino acids long.